The subject of this entry is one T cell receptor beta chain. Its target is not known. The record originates from a study of human thymus T cells. Study-level findings and limits: Among thymic and blood repertoires, usage of V and J genes appeared biased. Thymic repertoires overlap heavily among unrelated individuals, related research has reported.

V lost 4 bases, J lost 5 bases, and 23 bases lay in between. Germline CDR1 reads LNHDA; CDR2 reads SQIVND (reference sequence). This CDR3 has 17 amino acids. Thymus tissue was removed during corrective cardiac surgery. Those donating were healthy Finnish infants in corrective surgery for congenital heart defects. Assay used: immunoSEQ multiplex PCR; TCRdb lists only in-frame clones, some missing. The sample lists roughly 130,000 clones, around 94% occurring once. V usage is TRBV19 and J usage is TRBJ1-2; TRBD1 is a possible D gene (5 bases). The origin of this receptor is a boy younger than two with a congenital heart defect but otherwise immunologically healthy. Specimen: thymus tissue. The CDR3 region has the DNA TGTGCCAGTAGTAGGAGCCCGGGAGGGTGGCAGGGTTATGGCTACACCTTC. As protein: CASSRSPGGWQGYGYTF. The full variable domain, its missing parts supplied by reference TRBV19 and TRBJ1-2, is DGGITQSPKYLFRKEGQNVTLSCEQNLNHDAMYWYRQDPGQGLRLIYYSQIVNDFQKGDIAEGYSVSREKKESFPLTVTSAQKNPTAFYLCASSRSPGGWQGYGYTFGSGTRLTVV.